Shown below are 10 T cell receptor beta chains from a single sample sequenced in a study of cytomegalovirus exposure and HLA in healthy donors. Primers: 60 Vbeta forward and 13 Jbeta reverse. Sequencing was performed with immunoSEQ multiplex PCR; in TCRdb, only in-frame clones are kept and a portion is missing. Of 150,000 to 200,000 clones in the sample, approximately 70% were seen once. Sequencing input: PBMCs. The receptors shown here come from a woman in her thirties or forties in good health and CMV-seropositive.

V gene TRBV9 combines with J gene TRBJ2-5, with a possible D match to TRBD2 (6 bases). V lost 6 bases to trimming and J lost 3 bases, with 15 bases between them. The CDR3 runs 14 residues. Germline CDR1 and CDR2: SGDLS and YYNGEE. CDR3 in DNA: TGTGCCAGCAACTCGGGAGTCCCTAAAGAGACCCAGTACTTC. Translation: CASNSGVPKETQYF.

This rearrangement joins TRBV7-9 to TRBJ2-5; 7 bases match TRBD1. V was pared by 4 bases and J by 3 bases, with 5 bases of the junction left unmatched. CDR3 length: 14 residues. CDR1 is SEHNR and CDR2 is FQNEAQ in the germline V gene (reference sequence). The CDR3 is CASSSPGQEETQYF. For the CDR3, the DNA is TGTGCCAGCAGCTCCCCCGGACAGGAAGAGACCCAGTACTTC.

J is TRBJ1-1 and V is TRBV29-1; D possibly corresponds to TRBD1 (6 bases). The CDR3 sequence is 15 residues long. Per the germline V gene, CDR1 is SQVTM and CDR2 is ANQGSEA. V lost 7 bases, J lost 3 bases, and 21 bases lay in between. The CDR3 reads CSAPGGPSGDTEAFF. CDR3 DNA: TGCAGCGCCCCTGGGGGCCCTAGTGGGGACACTGAAGCTTTCTTT.

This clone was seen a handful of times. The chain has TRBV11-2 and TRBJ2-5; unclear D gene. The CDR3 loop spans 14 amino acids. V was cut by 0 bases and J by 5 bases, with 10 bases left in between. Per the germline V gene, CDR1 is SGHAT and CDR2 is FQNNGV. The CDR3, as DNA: TGTGCCAGCAGCTTAGATTTGGCTCCTGAGACCCAGTACTTC. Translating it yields CASSLDLAPETQYF.

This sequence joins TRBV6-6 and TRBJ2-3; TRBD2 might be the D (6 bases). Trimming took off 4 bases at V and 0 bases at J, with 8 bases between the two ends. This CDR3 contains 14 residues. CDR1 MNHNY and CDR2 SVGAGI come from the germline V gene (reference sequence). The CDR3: CASSSSASTDTQYF. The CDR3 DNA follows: TGTGCCAGCAGTTCTAGCGCCAGCACAGATACGCAGTATTTT.

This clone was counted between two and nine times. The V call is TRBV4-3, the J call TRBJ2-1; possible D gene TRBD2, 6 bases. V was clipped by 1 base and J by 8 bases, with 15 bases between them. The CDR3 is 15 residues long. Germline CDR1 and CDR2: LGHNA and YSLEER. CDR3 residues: CASSQGGGRADEQFF. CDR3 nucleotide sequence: TGCGCCAGCAGCCAAGGGGGAGGTCGCGCGGATGAGCAGTTCTTC.

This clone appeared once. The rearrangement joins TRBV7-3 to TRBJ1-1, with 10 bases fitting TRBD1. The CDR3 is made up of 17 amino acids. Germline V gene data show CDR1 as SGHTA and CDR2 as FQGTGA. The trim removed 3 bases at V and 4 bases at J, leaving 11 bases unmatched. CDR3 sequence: CASSLGGTGVVGTEAFF. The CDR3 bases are TGTGCCAGCAGCTTGGGTGGGACAGGGGTAGTTGGCACTGAAGCTTTCTTT.

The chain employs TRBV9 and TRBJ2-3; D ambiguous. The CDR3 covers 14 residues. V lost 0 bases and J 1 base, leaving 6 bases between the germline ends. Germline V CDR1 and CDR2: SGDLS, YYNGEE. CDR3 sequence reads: CASSVVEGTDTQYF. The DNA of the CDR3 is TGTGCCAGCAGCGTAGTTGAGGGCACAGATACGCAGTATTTT.

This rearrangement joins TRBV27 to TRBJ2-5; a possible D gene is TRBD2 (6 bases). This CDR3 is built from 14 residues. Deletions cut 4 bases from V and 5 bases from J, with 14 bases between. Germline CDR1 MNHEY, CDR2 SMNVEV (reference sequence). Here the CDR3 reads CASSSPTSRETQYF. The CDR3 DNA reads TGTGCCAGCAGTTCCCCCACTAGCCGGGAGACCCAGTACTTC.

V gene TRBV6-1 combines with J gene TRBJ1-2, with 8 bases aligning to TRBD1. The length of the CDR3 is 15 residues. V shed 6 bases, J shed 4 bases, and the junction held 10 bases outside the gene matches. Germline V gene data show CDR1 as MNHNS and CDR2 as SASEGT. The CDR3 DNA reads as TGTGCCAGCAGCCCCGGACAGGGCGGGAGCTATGGCTACACCTTC. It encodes CASSPGQGGSYGYTF.